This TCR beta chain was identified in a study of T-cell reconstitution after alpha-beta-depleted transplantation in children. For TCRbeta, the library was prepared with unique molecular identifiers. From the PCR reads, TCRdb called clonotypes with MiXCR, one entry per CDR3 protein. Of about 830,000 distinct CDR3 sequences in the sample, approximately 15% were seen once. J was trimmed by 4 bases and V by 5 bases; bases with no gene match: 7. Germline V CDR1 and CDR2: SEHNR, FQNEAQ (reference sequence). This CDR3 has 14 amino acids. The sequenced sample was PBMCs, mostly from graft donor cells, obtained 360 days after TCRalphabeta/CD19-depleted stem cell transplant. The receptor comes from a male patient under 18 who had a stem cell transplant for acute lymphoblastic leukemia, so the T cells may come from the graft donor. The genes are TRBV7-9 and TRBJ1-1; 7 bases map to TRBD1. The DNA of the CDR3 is TGTGCCAGCAGCGAGGACAGGCTCATCACTGAAGCTTTCTTT. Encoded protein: CASSEDRLITEAFF.